This T cell receptor (beta chain) emerged from a study of T-cell memory formation after mild COVID-19. Study-wide context: There were largely donor-specific TCR clusters. The study's findings and limits: Pre-infection memory already had some responding clones, implying cross-reactive memory joined. Clones that contracted from day 15 to 85 were balanced CD4/CD8, while later expanders leaned CD4+. In second-wave clones peaking day 37, SARS-CoV-2 specificity remained unconfirmed.

Each CDR3 protein is one row after TCRdb ran MiXCR on the 5' RACE reads. The table includes 500,000 to 600,000 distinct CDR3 sequences, about a sixth detected once. The ends lost 7 bases at V and 3 bases at J; junction bases unmatched: 6. This CDR3 region has 12 residues. The V gene's germline CDR1 is SQVTM and CDR2 ANQGSEA. This clonotype was seen more than once but under ten times. Its target is not known. Material: PBMCs or a T cell subset sorted from them (not recorded which). This clonotype was sampled from an adult woman who had mild COVID-19 (a few samples of this study predate the infection). Cell type and time point are not known. V gene TRBV29-1 combines with J gene TRBJ2-7; 7 bases line up with TRBD1. The CDR3 DNA is TGCAGCGCCGTGACAGGGATCTACGAGCAGTACTTC. Its protein product is CSAVTGIYEQYF.